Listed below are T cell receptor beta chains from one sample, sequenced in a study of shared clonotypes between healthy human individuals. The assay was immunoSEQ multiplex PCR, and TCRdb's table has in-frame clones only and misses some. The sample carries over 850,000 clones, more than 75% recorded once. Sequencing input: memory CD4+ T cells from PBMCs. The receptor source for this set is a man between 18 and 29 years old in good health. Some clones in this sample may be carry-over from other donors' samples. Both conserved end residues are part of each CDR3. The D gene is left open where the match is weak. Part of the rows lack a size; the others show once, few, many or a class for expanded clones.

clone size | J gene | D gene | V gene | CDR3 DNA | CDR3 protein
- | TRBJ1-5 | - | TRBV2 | TGTGCCAGCAGCAGGGGCCTCAATCAGCCCCAGCATTTT | CASSRGLNQPQHF
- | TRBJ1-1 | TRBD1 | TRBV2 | TGTGCCAGCACACGTCAGGGGGCCGACACTGAAGCTTTCTTT | CASTRQGADTEAFF
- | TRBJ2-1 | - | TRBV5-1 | TGCGCCAGCTCAGCCGTGGACTCCTACAATGAGCAGTTCTTC | CASSAVDSYNEQFF
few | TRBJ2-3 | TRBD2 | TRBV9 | TGTGCCAGCAGCGTGGGCGGGAGGGCCTCGGTAGATACGCAGTATTTT | CASSVGGRASVDTQYF
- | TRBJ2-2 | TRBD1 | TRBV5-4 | TGTGCCAGCGGACAGGACACCGGGGAGCTGTTTTTT | CASGQDTGELFF
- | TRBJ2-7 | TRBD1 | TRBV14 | TGTGCCAGCAGCGGACGGACAGGGGGGCACGAGCAGTACTTC | CASSGRTGGHEQYF
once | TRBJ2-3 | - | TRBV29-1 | TGCAGCGCCATTCGTTTGGGAGGCACAGATACGCAGTATTTT | CSAIRLGGTDTQYF
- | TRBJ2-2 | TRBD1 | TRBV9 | TGTGCCAGCAGCGGTAGACAGGGCCACGGCGGGGAGCTGTTTTTT | CASSGRQGHGGELFF
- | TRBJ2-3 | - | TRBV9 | TGTGCCAGCAGCGTATTGGCGGGAAGCACAGATACGCAGTATTTT | CASSVLAGSTDTQYF
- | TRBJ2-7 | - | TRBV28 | TGTGCCAGCAGTTCTGGGGGGGGGCCCTCCTACGAGCAGTACTTC | CASSSGGGPSYEQYF
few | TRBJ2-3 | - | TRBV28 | TGTGCCAGCAGTTTAGGGGGGACCCTAGATACGCAGTATTTT | CASSLGGTLDTQYF
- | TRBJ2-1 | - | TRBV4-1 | TGCGCCAGCAGCCAGATAGGGCGGGACGCATACAATGAGCAGTTCTTC | CASSQIGRDAYNEQFF
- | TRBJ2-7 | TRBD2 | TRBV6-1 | TGTGCCAGCAGTGTACTACCTAGCGGGGAGCAGTACTTC | CASSVLPSGEQYF
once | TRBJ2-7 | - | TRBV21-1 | TGTGCCAGCGATCTGGGGGATCTGGCGGGAGGGCCTGGCTACGAGCAGTACTTC | CASDLGDLAGGPGYEQYF
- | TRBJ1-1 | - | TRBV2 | TGTGCCAGCAGTGGGGCAGGTTTCGGTGAAGCTTTCTTT | CASSGAGFGEAFF
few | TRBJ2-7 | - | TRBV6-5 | TGTGCCAGCAGGGACTTCCCCACCTACGAGCAGTACTTC | CASRDFPTYEQYF
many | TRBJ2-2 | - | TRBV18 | TGTGCCAGCTCACGGGACACAACCGGGGAGCTGTTTTTT | CASSRDTTGELFF
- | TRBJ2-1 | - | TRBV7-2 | TGTGCCAGCAGCTTAGGAGAGCGCCCCTACAATGAGCAGTTCTTC | CASSLGERPYNEQFF
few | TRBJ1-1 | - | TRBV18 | TGTGCCAGCACACAACAGGCGGAGGCTGAAGCTTTCTTT | CASTQQAEAEAFF
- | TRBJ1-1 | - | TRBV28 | TGTGCCAGCAGGACCAACACTGAAGCTTTCTTT | CASRTNTEAFF
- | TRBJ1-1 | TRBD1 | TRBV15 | TGTGCCATACAGGGGACAGGGCACACTGAAGCTTTCTTT | CAIQGTGHTEAFF
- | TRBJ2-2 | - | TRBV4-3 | TGCGCCAGCAGCCCGTTCTTAATTACCAACACCGGGGAGCTGTTTTTT | CASSPFLITNTGELFF
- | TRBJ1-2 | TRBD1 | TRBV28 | TGTGCCAGCACGGACAGGGCCTATGGCTACACCTTC | CASTDRAYGYTF
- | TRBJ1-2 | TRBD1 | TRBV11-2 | TGTGCCAGCAGGGTACCGGGACAGGGTGCCCGCAGAGGAGGCTACACCTTC | CASRVPGQGARRGGYTF
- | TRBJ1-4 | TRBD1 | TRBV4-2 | TGTGCCAGCAGTCGACAGGGCCCTAATGAAAAACTGTTTTTT | CASSRQGPNEKLFF
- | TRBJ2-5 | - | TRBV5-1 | TGCGCCAGCAGCTTGGATCCGGTTCAAGAGACCCAGTACTTC | CASSLDPVQETQYF
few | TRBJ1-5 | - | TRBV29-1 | TGCAGCGTCCGCAATAGCAATCAGCCCCAGCATTTT | CSVRNSNQPQHF
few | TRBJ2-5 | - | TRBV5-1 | TGCGCCAGCAGCTTGGCCGTGGAAGAGACCCAGTACTTC | CASSLAVEETQYF
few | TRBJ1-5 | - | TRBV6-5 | TGTGCCAGCAGTGACGGGCGTATACCCCAGCATTTT | CASSDGRIPQHF
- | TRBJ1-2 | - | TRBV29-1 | TGCAGCGTTGAAGTCCAAGGTTTGGTTGATGGCTACACCTTC | CSVEVQGLVDGYTF
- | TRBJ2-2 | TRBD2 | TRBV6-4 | TGTGCCAGCAGTGACCCACGGGGGGGCACCGGGGAGCTGTTTTTT | CASSDPRGGTGELFF
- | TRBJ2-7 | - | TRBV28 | TGTGCCAGCAGGGCGCAATGGGCCCTGGGTAGCGACGAGCAGTACTTC | CASRAQWALGSDEQYF
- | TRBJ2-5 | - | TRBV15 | TGTGCCACCAGCAGAAGAGCTGGGAGGACCGCCGAGACCCAGTACTTC | CATSRRAGRTAETQYF
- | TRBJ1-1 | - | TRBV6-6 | TGTGCCAGCGGGGGAAAGGGAGGTGAATTGGAAGCTTTCTTT | CASGGKGGELEAFF
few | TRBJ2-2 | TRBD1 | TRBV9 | TGTGCCAGCAGCCCCCAGGGACAGGGGGGCACCGGGGAGCTGTTTTTT | CASSPQGQGGTGELFF